The following is a T cell receptor (beta chain) sequence with its context. Its matching antigen is unknown. The data were taken from a study of a mutant IDH1 vaccine in newly diagnosed glioma. The study, taken as a whole, reports: Apparently, pseudoprogression bore no relation to changes among the top peripheral T cell clonotypes.

This table comes from immunoSEQ multiplex PCR, and its TCRdb copy is limited to in-frame clones, with some not included. The sample holds about 40,000 clones, approximately 80% seen once. The V gene's germline CDR1 is SEHNR and CDR2 FQNEAQ (reference sequence). V lost 7 bases to trimming and J lost 0 bases, with 9 bases between them. The CDR3 runs to 14 residues. Time point: week 47, end of study. Vaccination comprised doses that each held 300 ug of mutant IDH1 20-mer peptide, plus topical imiquimod. Across weeks 1, 3, 5, 7, 11, 15, 19 and 23, patients received a vaccination each time, eight in all. The chain carries TRBV7-9 and TRBJ2-2; no firm D call. This specimen consisted of PBMCs, obtained from a glioma patient whose treatment included an IDH1 peptide vaccine. This clonotype was obtained from a man between 18 and 29 years old with glioma. Some clones in this sample may be carry-over from other donors' samples. The CDR3 region is CASTLTPNTGELFF. The CDR3 nucleotides read TGTGCCAGCACCCTGACTCCGAACACCGGGGAGCTGTTTTTT.